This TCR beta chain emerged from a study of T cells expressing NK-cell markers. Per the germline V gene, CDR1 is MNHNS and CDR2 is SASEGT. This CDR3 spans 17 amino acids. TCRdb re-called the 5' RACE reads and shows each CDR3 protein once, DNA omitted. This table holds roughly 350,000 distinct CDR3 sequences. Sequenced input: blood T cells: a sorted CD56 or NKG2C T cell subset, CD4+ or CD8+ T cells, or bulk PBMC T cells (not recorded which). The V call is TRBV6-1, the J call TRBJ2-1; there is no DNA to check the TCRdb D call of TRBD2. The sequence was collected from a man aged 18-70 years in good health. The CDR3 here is CASSEAKTSGGVNEQFF.